A single sample is the source of the 25 T cell receptor beta chains below, sequenced in a study of identical twins. TCRdb re-derived calls from the 5' RACE reads in MiXCR, one entry per CDR3 protein. Of approximately 700,000 distinct CDR3 sequences listed, 5.5% to 6.5% are singletons. Input material: naive T cells sorted from blood. The receptors originated from a man aged 18 to 35 in good health.

This clonotype was seen a handful of times. The V and J genes are TRBV3-1 and TRBJ1-4; a weak D match, TRBD1 (6 bases). V shed 3 bases and J shed 9 bases, with 11 bases lying between them. The CDR3 covers 13 residues. Germline lookup yields CDR1 LGHDT and CDR2 YNNKEL (reference sequence). The CDR3 DNA is TGTGCCAGCAGCCACGTAGACAGGAAAAAACTGTTTTTT. Translated, it gives CASSHVDRKKLFF.

V usage is TRBV18 and J usage is TRBJ2-7, with D tentatively TRBD1 or TRBD2 (5 bases each). The CDR3 contains 16 residues. Trimming took off 3 bases at V and 2 bases at J, with 17 bases between the two ends. Germline CDR1 and CDR2: KGHSH and LQKENI. The CDR3 sequence: CASSPLAQGLPYEQYF. As DNA, the CDR3 is TGTGCCAGCTCACCGCTAGCCCAGGGTCTCCCCTACGAGCAGTACTTC.

The chain recombines TRBV3-1 with TRBJ2-3; TRBD2 is a possible D gene (5 bases). The V end was cut by 3 bases, the J end by 7 bases, with 8 bases between. Germline V gene data show CDR1 as LGHDT and CDR2 as YNNKEL (reference sequence). This CDR3 has 12 amino acids. CDR3 sequence reads: CASSHGLYTQYF. The CDR3, as DNA: TGTGCCAGCAGCCACGGACTCTATACGCAGTATTTT.

This clonotype was counted ten times or more. The rearrangement links TRBV25-1 to TRBJ2-4; 9 nucleotides agree with TRBD2. V trimming: 6 bases; J trimming: 0 bases; junction bases outside the gene matches: 3. The CDR3 loop spans 15 amino acids. Germline CDR1 MGHDK, CDR2 SYGVNS. CDR3 bases: TGTGCCAGCAGGCAGACTAGCGGAGCCAAAAACATTCAGTACTTC. Its protein product is CASRQTSGAKNIQYF.

This clonotype was counted ten times or more. This chain's CDR3 is CSAGYLAGANVLTF. In DNA form, the CDR3 reads TGCAGTGCAGGGTACCTGGCTGGGGCCAACGTCCTGACTTTC. The rearrangement links TRBV20-1 to TRBJ2-6; D gene unclear. CDR3 size: 14 residues. The germline CDR1 and CDR2 sequences are DFQATT and SNEGSKA (reference sequence). V gave up 6 bases and J gave up 2 bases, with 11 bases separating them.

This chain uses TRBV18 with TRBJ1-6; 8 bases map to TRBD1. The CDR3 extends over 15 amino acids. Germline-derived CDR1 and CDR2 are KGHSH and LQKENI. Losses at the gene ends were 5 bases for V and 8 bases for J; bases not matched to a gene: 8. CDR3 in DNA: TGTGCCAGCTCAACCGGACAGGGAACCCATTCACCCCTCCACTTT. Its translation: CASSTGQGTHSPLHF.

This clonotype was found many times. This chain joins TRBV20-1 and TRBJ1-6, with 7 bases matching TRBD1. Per the germline V gene, CDR1 is DFQATT and CDR2 is SNEGSKA (reference sequence). Trimming took 6 bases from V and 7 from J; bases not matched to a gene: 3. This CDR3 contains 12 residues. CDR3 DNA sequence: TGCAGTGCCAGCAGGGGGAATTCACCCCTCCACTTT. This sequence encodes CSASRGNSPLHF.

The sample holds a few counts of this clonotype. V gene TRBV29-1 combines with J gene TRBJ2-5; D unclear. Trimming took off 7 bases at V and 1 base at J, with 13 bases between the two ends. Germline V lookup: CDR1 SQVTM, CDR2 ANQGSEA. The CDR3 is 13 residues long. The chain's CDR3 is CSAPGHSQETQYF. Written as DNA, the CDR3 is TGCAGCGCTCCAGGCCACAGCCAAGAGACCCAGTACTTC.

The chain has TRBV2 and TRBJ2-1, with TRBD2 matching over 13 bases. V lost 3 bases to trimming and J lost 7 bases; unmatched junction nucleotides: 3. The germline CDR1 and CDR2 sequences are SNHLY and FYNNEI. The CDR3 loop spans 15 amino acids. CDR3 sequence: CASSEGLAGWNEQFF. CDR3 coding DNA: TGTGCCAGCAGTGAGGGACTAGCGGGATGGAATGAGCAGTTCTTC.

This clonotype was counted a few times. The rearrangement links TRBV27 to TRBJ2-6; tentative D call: TRBD1 (5 bases). In germline, CDR1 is MNHEY, CDR2 SMNVEV (reference sequence). With 4 bases removed from V and 0 bases from J, the gap between germline ends came to 16 bases. CDR3 length: 18 amino acids. CDR3 amino acids: CASSSSVHGASGANVLTF. Written as DNA, the CDR3 is TGTGCCAGCAGTTCCTCCGTACATGGGGCCTCTGGGGCCAACGTCCTGACTTTC. The full variable domain, in which reference TRBV27 and TRBJ2-6 provide the parts outside the CDR3, is EAQVTQNPRYLITVTGKKLTVTCSQNMNHEYMSWYRQDPGLGLRQIYYSMNVEVTDKGDVPEGYKVSRKEKRNFPLILESPSPNQTSLYFCASSSSVHGASGANVLTFGAGSRLTVL.

The rearrangement uses TRBV12-5 and TRBJ1-5; TRBD1 matches at 10 bases. The germline V gene encodes CDR1 LGHNT and CDR2 FRNRAP. This CDR3 spans 15 amino acids. Trimming took 7 bases from V and 9 from J; bases not matched to a gene: 12. The CDR3 here is CASDTDRGDWGPQHF. CDR3 nucleotide sequence: TGTGCTAGTGACACGGACAGGGGGGATTGGGGGCCCCAGCATTTT.

CDR3 sequence: CASSNGQGGGPNEKLFF. In DNA, the CDR3 is TGTGCCAGCAGTAACGGCCAGGGCGGGGGTCCCAATGAAAAACTGTTTTTT. The rearrangement uses TRBV6-5 and TRBJ1-4, with D maybe TRBD1 (5 bases). From germline, CDR1 is MNHEY and CDR2 SVGAGI. The ends were cut back, 5 bases at V and 5 bases at J, with 21 bases in the middle. CDR3 length equals 17 residues.

This clonotype was found many times. The rearrangement joins TRBV4-1 to TRBJ1-5; no definite D call. Per the germline V gene, CDR1 is MGHRA and CDR2 is YSYEKL. The CDR3 is made up of 14 amino acids. V lost 0 bases and J 4 bases, leaving 7 bases between the germline ends. The CDR3 nucleotides read TGCGCCAGCAGCCAAGAAGTCAGAAATCAGCCCCAGCATTTT. Amino acid sequence: CASSQEVRNQPQHF.

This clonotype has only a few counts. The gene calls are TRBV19 and TRBJ2-4, with D hard to call. The CDR3 consists of 10 residues. With 7 bases removed from V and 8 bases from J, the gap between germline ends came to 6 bases. Germline-derived CDR1 and CDR2 are LNHDA and SQIVND (reference sequence). CDR3 DNA sequence: TGTGCCAGTATTAGAGACATTCAGTACTTC. It yields the protein CASIRDIQYF.

This clonotype showed up many times. This chain connects TRBV10-3 to TRBJ2-5; tentatively, D is TRBD1 (6 bases). V lost 2 bases to trimming and J lost 5 bases, with 15 bases between them. This CDR3 has 15 residues. Germline CDR1 is ENHRY and CDR2 is SYGVKD. The DNA of the CDR3 is TGTGCCATCAGTGAGGCCAATACAGGGAAGGAGACCCAGTACTTC. Its protein product is CAISEANTGKETQYF.

Points on this clonotype: Since a much larger clone is just one base distant, this may be a read error. This chain links TRBV7-2 with TRBJ2-2, with D possibly matching TRBD2 (5 bases). Germline V CDR1 and CDR2: SGHTA, FQGNSA. This CDR3 contains 13 residues. The CDR3 protein is CASSLGRLGDLFF. The CDR3 nucleotides read TGTGCCAGCAGCTTAGGGCGGCTCGGGGATCTGTTTTTT.

The chain carries TRBV11-2 and TRBJ2-7; possible D gene TRBD2, 5 bases. The germline gives CDR1 SGHAT, CDR2 FQNNGV. The germline V and J ends were trimmed by 4 bases and 4 bases, with 14 bases remaining between them. CDR3 size: 14 residues. CDR3 coding DNA: TGTGCCAGCAGCTGGATCAGGAGAGGGTACGAGCAGTACGTC. This sequence encodes CASSWIRRGYEQYV.

This clonotype was recorded many times. V gene TRBV6-5 combines with J gene TRBJ2-5; no definite D call. This CDR3 has 12 residues. CDR1 and CDR2 (germline): MNHEY, SVGAGI. Between the trimmed V and J ends, which lost 5 bases and 7 bases, there was a span of 11 bases. The CDR3 here is CASSQEVGTQYF. CDR3 nucleotides: TGTGCCAGCAGTCAAGAAGTCGGGACCCAGTACTTC.

Only a few counts were recorded for this clonotype. The chain employs TRBV7-9 and TRBJ2-1; 7 bases match TRBD1. V shed 2 bases and J 10 bases; nucleotides not matched to a gene: 8. CDR3 length: 14 residues. Per germline, CDR1 SEHNR and CDR2 FQNEAQ (reference sequence). This chain's CDR3 is CASSLTRTGLEQFF. The CDR3, as DNA: TGTGCCAGCAGCTTAACCCGGACAGGCCTAGAGCAGTTCTTC.

This clonotype came up a few times. The chain carries TRBV6-1 and TRBJ2-1; 9 bases map to TRBD2. J gave up 3 bases and V 3 bases, and 3 bases lay outside the gene matches. Germline V CDR1 and CDR2: MNHNS, SASEGT. The CDR3 is made up of 15 amino acids. The CDR3 loop is CASSDGGRGYNEQFF. The CDR3 DNA follows: TGTGCCAGCAGTGACGGCGGGAGGGGCTACAATGAGCAGTTCTTC.

This rearrangement joins TRBV25-1 to TRBJ1-3; D unresolved. CDR1 is MGHDK and CDR2 is SYGVNS in the germline V gene. This CDR3 is 14 amino acids long. With 6 bases removed from V and 1 base from J, the gap between germline ends came to 10 bases. CDR3: CASRTGGSGNTIYF. In DNA, the CDR3 is TGTGCCAGCAGAACCGGAGGGTCTGGAAACACCATATATTTT.

This clonotype was detected many times. The V call is TRBV27, the J call TRBJ1-5, with TRBD1 matching over 7 bases. This CDR3 has 15 residues. The J segment lost 3 bases and the V segment lost 6 bases, leaving 8 bases of the junction unmatched. From germline, CDR1 is MNHEY and CDR2 SMNVEV (reference sequence). The CDR3 DNA reads as TGTGCCAGCAGCCGACAGGGCATAGCCAATCAGCCCCAGCATTTT. As protein: CASSRQGIANQPQHF.

Many counts were recorded for this clonotype. The rearrangement joins TRBV13 to TRBJ2-3, with 7 positions matching TRBD1. The V gene's germline CDR1 is PRHDT and CDR2 FYEKMQ (reference sequence). The CDR3 totals 15 residues. J was trimmed by 5 bases and V by 0 bases; bases with no gene match: 5. CDR3 amino acids: CASSLGRDRGDTQYF. CDR3 nucleotide sequence: TGTGCCAGCAGCTTAGGCCGGGACAGAGGAGATACGCAGTATTTT. The whole variable domain, remainder taken from reference TRBV13 and TRBJ2-3, is AAGVIQSPRHLIKEKRETATLKCYPIPRHDTVYWYQQGPGQDPQFLISFYEKMQSDKGSIPDRFSAQQFSDYHSELNMSSLELGDSALYFCASSLGRDRGDTQYFGPGTRLTVL.

This clonotype occurred a few times. Mismatch with germline at one junction end may stem from a read error. V and J are TRBV12-3 or TRBV12-4 and TRBJ1-2; 10 bases fit TRBD1. This CDR3 has 16 residues. The chain's CDR3 is CASSLGTRTGGYPSLF. CDR3 in DNA: TGTGCCAGCAGTCTAGGGACAAGGACAGGGGGTTACCCATCGCTCTTC.

A word on this clonotype: Since a much larger clone is just one base distant, this may be a read error. This chain connects TRBV27 to TRBJ2-2; 7 nucleotides agree with TRBD1. The V gene's germline CDR1 is MNHEY and CDR2 SMNVEV (reference sequence). The length of the CDR3 is 16 residues. The V segment lost 4 bases and the J segment 3 bases; nucleotides outside the gene matches: 8. In DNA form, the CDR3 reads TGTGCCAGCAGTTCGGGACAGCGGTTCGACACCGGGGAGCTGTTTTTT. It specifies CASSSGQRFDTGELFF.